This TCR beta chain appears in the sequencing data of a study of OX40 agonist ivuxolimab in advanced cancers. At the level of the whole study: The costimulatory receptor OX40 (CD134) was targeted by ivuxolimab, a fully human IgG2 agonistic monoclonal antibody. The point of sequencing TCRbeta in the periphery was to test whether ivuxolimab changed TCR sequence diversity and drove clonal T-cell expansion. Partial responses were achieved by three dose-escalation patients, of whom one had hepatocellular carcinoma and two had cutaneous melanoma. Of the approximately 50 dose-escalation patients, hepatocellular carcinoma was present in roughly 19, melanoma in around 15, renal cell carcinoma in 9 and head and neck cancer in 9. The paper describes the monotherapy dose-escalation part (N ≈ 52 patients) of the phase I trial of ivuxolimab. A male proportion of 82.7% and a mean age of roughly 55 years, ranging from 23 to 79, were recorded for the dose-escalation cohort. Intravenous ivuxolimab was administered to patients every 2 weeks at six dose levels: 0.01, 0.1, 0.3, 1.5, 3 and 10 mg/kg. Prior anti-PD-1, anti-PD-L1 or anti-CTLA-4 therapy was permitted, and checkpoint inhibitors had been received by about 37% of dose-escalation patients. Broad study findings and their caveats: Partial responders in the 0.1-3.0 mg/kg groups had among the lowest normalized peripheral clonal expansion, especially among CD8+ T cells. At doses of 0.1 to 3.0 mg/kg, clonal expansion of both CD4+ and CD8+ T cells in blood was seen between baseline and week 6. The antigen specificity of the peripheral T cells that underwent clonal expansion was not determined. On average, CD8+ T cells showed more expanded clones than CD4+ T cells after ivuxolimab. Low levels of normalized T-cell clonal expansion were also shown by some nonresponding patients.

Genomic DNA was isolated from the sorted cells so that the TCRbeta CDR3 region could be sequenced. The immunoSEQ Assay was used for sequencing of TCRbeta CDR3 regions. TCRdb stores this immuneACCESS table with in-frame sequences only. Part of the clones is absent; in the studies checked, under half of the shortfall reflects unresolved V genes, and no reason is known for the rest. Present in this sample are fewer than 20,000 clones, 75% to 90% of which were seen just once. Around 4% of the sample lies in the top ten. Patients with autoimmune disease history or receiving systemic immunosuppression were excluded from the trial. Peripheral blood for TCR sequencing was drawn from every dose cohort at baseline, at cycle 4 day 1 and at cycle 7 day 1. Samples came from an open-label, multicenter, first-in-human phase I dose-escalation trial of ivuxolimab. The trial enrolled adults with locally advanced or metastatic head and neck squamous cell, hepatocellular, melanoma or renal cell carcinoma. Before TCR sequencing, CD4+ T cells and CD8+ T cells were sorted from peripheral blood as separate populations.

Of note for this clone: Its antigen is unknown. No per-base quality is available; no much larger clone lies one base away.

The sequencing here drew on CD4+ or CD8+ T cells sorted from blood, taken in a trial of the OX40 agonist ivuxolimab. The TCR originated in an adult with an advanced solid tumor such as melanoma, head and neck, liver or kidney cancer.

CDR3 protein: CASSYSVPGGTYGYTF. DNA sequence: TGTGCCAGCAGTTACTCGGTCCCGGGGGGGACCTATGGCTACACCTTC. The chain was built from TRBV6-7 and TRBJ1-2; the D gene is perhaps TRBD1, on 5 matching bases. TRBV6-7 is marked as an open reading frame, function uncertain. The V and J ends are trimmed by 0 bases and 4 bases, leaving 15 bases between them. From the cysteine through the phenylalanine, the CDR3 covers 16 amino acids. CDR3 DNA only is kept here, 48 bases in frame from base 1.